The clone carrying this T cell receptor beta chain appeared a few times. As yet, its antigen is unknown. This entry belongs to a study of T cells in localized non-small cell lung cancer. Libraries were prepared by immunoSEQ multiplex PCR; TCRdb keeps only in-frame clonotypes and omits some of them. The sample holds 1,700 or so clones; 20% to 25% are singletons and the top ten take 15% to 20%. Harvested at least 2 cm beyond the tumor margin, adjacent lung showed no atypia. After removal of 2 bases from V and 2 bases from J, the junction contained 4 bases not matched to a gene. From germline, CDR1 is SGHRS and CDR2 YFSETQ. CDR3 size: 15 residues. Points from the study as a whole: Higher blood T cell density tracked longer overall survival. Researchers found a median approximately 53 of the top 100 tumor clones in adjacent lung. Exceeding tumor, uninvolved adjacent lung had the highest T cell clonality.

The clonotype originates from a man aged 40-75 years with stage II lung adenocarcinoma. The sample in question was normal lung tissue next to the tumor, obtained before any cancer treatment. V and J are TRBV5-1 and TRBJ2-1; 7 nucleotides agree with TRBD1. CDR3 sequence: CASSLQGNPYNEQFF. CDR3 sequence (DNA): TGCGCCAGCAGCTTACAGGGGAACCCCTACAATGAGCAGTTCTTC.